The clone carrying this T cell receptor beta chain occurred a few times. Enrolled through a virtual design, the participants were between roughly 18 and 100 years of age and came from fewer than 30 US areas. Cohorts were based on clinical histories the participants reported. The sample comes from a study of blood T cell repertoires in COVID-19. As originally analysed: Nucleated cell number was recorded as an estimate derived from reference gene primer amplification. Some clones are missing from TCRdb's copy, which holds only in-frame ones; the method was immunoSEQ multiplex PCR. Clone size and V and J calls were adopted from that table, with D and trimming inferred from the DNA. Of fewer than 250,000 clones listed, about 83% were seen once; the top ten hold more than 3%. CDR3 length: 11 amino acids. Trimming cost V 3 bases and J 8 bases, with 4 bases left between them.

This TCR derives from a woman in her twenties or thirties who had been exposed to COVID-19. The genes are TRBV12-3 or TRBV12-4 and TRBJ1-4; no reliable D call. Material for sequencing was PBMCs or T cells enriched from blood (not recorded which). The CDR3: CASSLEEKLFF. The DNA of the CDR3 is TGTGCCAGCAGTTTGGAGGAAAAACTGTTTTTT.